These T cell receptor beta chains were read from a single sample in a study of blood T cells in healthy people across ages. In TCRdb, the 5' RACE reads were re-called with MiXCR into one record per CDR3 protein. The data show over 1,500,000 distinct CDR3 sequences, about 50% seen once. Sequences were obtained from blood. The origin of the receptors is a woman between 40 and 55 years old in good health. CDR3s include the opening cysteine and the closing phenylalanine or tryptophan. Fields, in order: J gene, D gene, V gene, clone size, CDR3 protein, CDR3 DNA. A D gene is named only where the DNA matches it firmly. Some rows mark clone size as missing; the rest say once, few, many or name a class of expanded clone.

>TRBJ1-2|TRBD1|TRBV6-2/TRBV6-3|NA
CASSYPGQGSGYTF
TGTGCCAGCAGTTACCCGGGACAGGGAAGCGGCTACACCTTC
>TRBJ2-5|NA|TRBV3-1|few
CASSQFVWGEETQYF
TGTGCCAGCAGCCAATTTGTCTGGGGTGAAGAGACCCAGTACTTC
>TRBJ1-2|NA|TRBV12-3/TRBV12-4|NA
CASSRRHTNYGYTF
TGTGCCAGCAGTCGCAGGCATACTAACTATGGCTACACCTTC
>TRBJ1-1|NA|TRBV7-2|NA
CASSCRTAMNTEAFF
TGTGCCAGCAGCTGCCGGACAGCCATGAACACTGAAGCTTTCTTT
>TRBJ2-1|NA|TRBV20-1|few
CSARPLVSYNEQFF
TGCAGTGCTAGACCTTTAGTCTCCTACAATGAGCAGTTCTTC
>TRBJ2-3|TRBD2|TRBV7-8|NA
CASSLIQRGAADTQYF
TGTGCCAGCAGCTTAATCCAGCGGGGTGCGGCAGATACGCAGTATTTT
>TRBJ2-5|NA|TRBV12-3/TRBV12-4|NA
CASSFRGGPWKETQYF
TGTGCCAGCAGTTTTCGCGGGGGCCCATGGAAAGAGACCCAGTACTTC
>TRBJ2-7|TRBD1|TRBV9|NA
CASSPTGPQGDHEQYF
TGTGCCAGCAGCCCGACGGGACCTCAGGGGGACCACGAGCAGTACTTC
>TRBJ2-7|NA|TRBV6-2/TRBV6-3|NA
CAGTGGAGNEQYF
TGTGCCGGAACCGGAGGGGCTGGGAACGAGCAGTACTTC
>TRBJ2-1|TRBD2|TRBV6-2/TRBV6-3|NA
CASSSRTSGSSSYNEQFF
TGTGCCAGCAGTTCCCGGACTAGCGGGTCGAGCTCCTACAATGAGCAGTTCTTC
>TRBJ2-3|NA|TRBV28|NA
CASSSPAEGGLSTDTQYF
TGTGCCAGCAGTTCACCCGCCGAAGGGGGGTTAAGCACAGATACGCAGTATTTT
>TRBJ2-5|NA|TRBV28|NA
CASSPLGQLQETQYF
TGTGCCAGCAGTCCTTTAGGACAGTTACAAGAGACCCAGTACTTC
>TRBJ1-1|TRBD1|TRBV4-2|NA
CASSQEGARSTEAFF
TGTGCCAGCTCTCAGGAGGGGGCGAGGTCCACTGAAGCTTTCTTT
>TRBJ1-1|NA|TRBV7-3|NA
CASSLTPVANTEAFF
TGTGCCAGCAGCTTAACTCCGGTGGCGAACACTGAGGCTTTCTTT
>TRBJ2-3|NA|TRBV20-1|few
CSARVSGGTDTQYF
TGCAGTGCTAGAGTATCAGGGGGCACAGATACGCAGTATTTT
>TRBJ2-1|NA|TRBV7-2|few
CASSSSPDNEQFF
TGTGCCAGCAGCTCTTCACCCGACAATGAGCAGTTCTTC
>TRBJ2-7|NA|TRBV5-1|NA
CASRMGLNEQYF
TGCGCCAGCAGAATGGGTCTGAACGAGCAGTACTTC
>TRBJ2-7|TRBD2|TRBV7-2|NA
CASSHRRGGVYEQYF
TGTGCCAGCAGCCATAGGCGGGGGGGCGTCTACGAGCAGTACTTC
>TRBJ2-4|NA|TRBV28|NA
CASRGIGAKNIQYF
TGTGCCAGCAGAGGGATTGGGGCCAAAAACATTCAGTACTTC
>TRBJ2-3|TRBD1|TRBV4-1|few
CASSHPQDRITDTQYF
TGCGCCAGCAGCCACCCCCAGGACAGGATTACAGATACGCAGTATTTT
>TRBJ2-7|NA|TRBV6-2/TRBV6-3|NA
CASSYFREQYF
TGTGCCAGCAGTTACTTCCGCGAGCAGTACTTC
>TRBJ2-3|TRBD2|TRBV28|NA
CASSSTGRADTQYF
TGTGCCAGCAGCTCTACTGGGAGGGCAGATACGCAGTATTTT
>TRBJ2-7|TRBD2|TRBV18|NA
CASSPRASGDAYEQYF
TGTGCCAGCTCACCACGGGCGAGCGGGGATGCCTACGAGCAGTACTTC
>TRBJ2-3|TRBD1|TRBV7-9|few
CASSHNPGQGADTQYF
TGTGCCAGCAGCCATAACCCCGGACAGGGTGCAGATACGCAGTATTTT
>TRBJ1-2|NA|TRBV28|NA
CASAVTSPYTGDGYTF
TGTGCCAGCGCGGTTACGAGTCCATATACAGGAGATGGCTACACCTTC
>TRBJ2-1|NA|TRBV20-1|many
CSAREEGRSVNEQFF
TGCAGTGCTAGAGAGGAGGGGCGATCTGTCAATGAGCAGTTCTTC
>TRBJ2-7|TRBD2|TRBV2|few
CATRAESGVSSSGQYF
TGTGCCACCAGGGCCGAAAGCGGGGTGTCTTCGTCCGGGCAGTACTTC
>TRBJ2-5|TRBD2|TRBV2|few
CASSEASGPIQETQYF
TGTGCCAGCAGTGAGGCTAGCGGACCGATACAAGAGACCCAGTACTTC
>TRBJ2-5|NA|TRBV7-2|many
CASSGYQETQYF
TGTGCCAGCAGCGGGTACCAAGAGACCCAGTACTTC
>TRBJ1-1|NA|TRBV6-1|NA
CASSEPGTARGTEAFF
TGTGCCAGCAGTGAACCGGGGACCGCCCGAGGCACTGAAGCTTTCTTT
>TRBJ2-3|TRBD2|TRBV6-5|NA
CASSYSTLAGGDTQYF
TGTGCCAGCAGTTACTCGACACTAGCGGGGGGAGATACGCAGTATTTT
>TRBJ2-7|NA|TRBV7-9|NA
CASSPGEPATYEQYF
TGTGCCAGCAGCCCCGGGGAACCCGCCACCTACGAGCAGTACTTC
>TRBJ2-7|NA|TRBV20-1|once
CSATPDVYNEQYF
TGCAGTGCTACACCGGACGTCTACAACGAGCAGTACTTC
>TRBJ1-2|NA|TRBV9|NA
CASSDYMGSGTF
TGTGCCAGCAGCGACTACATGGGGAGTGGCACCTTC
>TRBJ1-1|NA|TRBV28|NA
CASSTPGDMAFF
TGTGCCAGCAGCACCCCGGGGGATATGGCTTTCTTT
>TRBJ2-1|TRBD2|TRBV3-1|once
CASSRRQSGGGIEQFF
TGTGCCAGCAGCCGCCGACAGAGCGGGGGGGGAATTGAGCAGTTCTTC
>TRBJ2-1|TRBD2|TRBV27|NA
CASNQAGGYYNEQFF
TGTGCCAGCAATCAAGCGGGGGGCTATTACAATGAGCAGTTCTTC
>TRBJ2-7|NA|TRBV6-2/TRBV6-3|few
CASSSGRNEQYF
TGTGCCAGCAGTTCAGGACGGAACGAGCAGTACTTC
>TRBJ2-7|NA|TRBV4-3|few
CASSQDLDTYEQYF
TGCGCCAGCAGCCAAGATCTAGACACTTACGAGCAGTACTTC
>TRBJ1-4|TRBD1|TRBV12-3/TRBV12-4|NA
CASSLGQGVGGEKLFF
TGTGCCAGCAGTTTGGGACAGGGAGTGGGAGGTGAAAAACTGTTTTTT
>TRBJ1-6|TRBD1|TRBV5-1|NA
CASSWVGQYNSPLHF
TGCGCCAGCAGCTGGGTGGGACAGTATAATTCACCCCTCCACTTT
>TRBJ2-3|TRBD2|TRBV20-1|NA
CSASGGAGGLSTDTQYF
TGCAGTGCCAGCGGGGGGGCAGGAGGATTAAGCACAGATACGCAGTATTTT
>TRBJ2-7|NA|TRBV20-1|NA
CSAAPQDHEQYF
TGCAGTGCTGCTCCCCAGGACCACGAGCAGTACTTC
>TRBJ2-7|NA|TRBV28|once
CASSLRAIEQYF
TGTGCCAGCAGTTTGCGGGCGATCGAGCAGTACTTC
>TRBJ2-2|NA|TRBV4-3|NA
CASSLTTAGVNGELFF
TGCGCCAGCAGCCTAACGACGGCAGGGGTTAACGGGGAGCTGTTTTTT
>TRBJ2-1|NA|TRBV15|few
CATSADNHNEQFF
TGTGCCACCAGCGCAGACAACCACAATGAGCAGTTCTTC
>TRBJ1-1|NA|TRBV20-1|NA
CSASRPDNKMNTEAFF
TGCAGTGCTAGCCGCCCGGACAACAAGATGAACACTGAAGCTTTCTTT
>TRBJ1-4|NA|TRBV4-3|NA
CASSQASMGTTNEKLFF
TGCGCCAGCAGCCAAGCGAGTATGGGAACAACTAACGAAAAACTGTTTTTT
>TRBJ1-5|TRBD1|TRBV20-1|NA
CSATGQVGNQPQHF
TGCAGTGCCACTGGACAGGTGGGAAATCAGCCCCAGCATTTT
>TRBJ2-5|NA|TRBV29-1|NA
CSVGRGPQETQYF
TGCAGCGTTGGGCGGGGGCCACAAGAGACCCAGTACTTC
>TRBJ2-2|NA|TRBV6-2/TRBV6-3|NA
CASSLPASRNTGELFF
TGTGCCAGCTCCCTTCCCGCTAGCCGAAACACCGGGGAGCTGTTTTTT
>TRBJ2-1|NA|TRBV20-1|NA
CSARRPPDNEQFF
TGCAGTGCTAGACGCCCGCCCGACAATGAGCAGTTCTTC
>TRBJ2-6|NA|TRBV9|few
CASSGRPSGANVLTF
TGTGCCAGCAGCGGGCGGCCCTCTGGGGCCAACGTCCTGACTTTC